Presented here are 21 T cell receptor beta chains from one specimen sequenced in a study of T cells after yellow fever vaccination. TCRdb itself ran the 5' RACE reads through MiXCR, one entry per CDR3 protein. The table has some 320,000 distinct CDR3 sequences, around 9.3% seen once. Here the sequenced sample was CD4+ T cells sorted from PBMCs, taken 5 days after the yellow fever booster vaccination. All receptors derive from a man between 18 and 29 years old who received the YFV17D yellow fever vaccine.

The table lists this clonotype with many counts. One junction end does not reproduce the germline sequence, and a read error may be involved. J is TRBJ2-1 and V is TRBV4-1; D may be TRBD1 (6 bases). Germline values: CDR1 MGHRA, CDR2 YSYEKL. This CDR3 has 11 residues. The chain's CDR3 is CASSQFQGRVF. Here the CDR3 DNA reads TGCGCCAGCAGCCAATTCCAGGGGCGGGTCTTC.

The V gene is TRBV9, the J gene TRBJ1-2, with D perhaps TRBD1 (6 bases). From germline, CDR1 is SGDLS and CDR2 YYNGEE. Between the trimmed V and J ends, which lost 3 bases and 2 bases, there was a span of 17 bases. The CDR3 is 16 amino acids. CDR3 DNA sequence: TGTGCCAGCAGCGCGAGAGGCGACAGGTTGAACTATGGCTACACCTTC. Translation: CASSARGDRLNYGYTF.

In this sample, this clonotype turned up a few times. V usage is TRBV5-6 and J usage is TRBJ1-2; 9 nucleotides line up with TRBD1. There are 13 residues in the CDR3. The V gene end was trimmed by 4 bases and the J gene end by 6 bases; junction bases not matched to a gene: 4. Per germline, CDR1 SGHDT and CDR2 YYEEEE. The chain's CDR3 is CASSRRQGDGYTF. In DNA, the CDR3 is TGTGCCAGCAGCCGTCGACAGGGGGATGGCTACACCTTC.

The chain recombines TRBV9 with TRBJ2-1, with 9 bases matching TRBD1. With V trimmed by 2 bases and J by 7 bases, 7 bases remained unmatched. This CDR3 comprises 15 residues. CDR1 SGDLS and CDR2 YYNGEE come from the germline V gene. The CDR3 protein is CASSVLGTGRNEQFF. In nucleotides, the CDR3 is TGTGCCAGCAGCGTCTTAGGGACAGGGAGGAATGAGCAGTTCTTC.

The chain carries TRBV20-1 and TRBJ1-6; tentatively, D is TRBD1 (5 bases). Germline V CDR1 and CDR2: DFQATT, SNEGSKA (reference sequence). The V end lost 3 bases, the J end lost 10 bases, and 22 bases lay between the germline ends. CDR3 length: 16 residues. Written as DNA, the CDR3 is TGCAGTGCTAGTGACGCAGGGAGTGTTCCCCAATCACCCCTCCACTTT. Translating it yields CSASDAGSVPQSPLHF.

This clonotype was counted only a few times. The chain has TRBV7-6 and TRBJ2-3, with D possibly TRBD1 on 6 matching bases. Germline CDR1 is SGHVS and CDR2 is FNYEAQ. This CDR3 has 16 residues. V lost 1 base and J lost 7, with 18 bases in between. The CDR3 DNA is TGTGCCAGCAGCTTAGTCTCAGGGGCCCCTGTAAATACGCAGTATTTT. Its protein is CASSLVSGAPVNTQYF.

This clonotype appeared a few times. The genes are TRBV5-1 and TRBJ2-1; D unclear. CDR1 is SGHRS, CDR2 YFSETQ, per germline. The CDR3 sequence is 15 residues long. V was cut by 0 bases and J by 6 bases, with 13 bases left in between. The CDR3 spells CASSLEPYRANEQFF. CDR3 coding DNA: TGCGCCAGCAGCTTGGAGCCCTATAGGGCCAATGAGCAGTTCTTC.

This clonotype was counted a few times. The chain has TRBV20-1 and TRBJ1-2; 7 nucleotides match TRBD1. Per the germline V gene, CDR1 is DFQATT and CDR2 is SNEGSKA (reference sequence). This CDR3 has 13 amino acids. V gave up 5 bases and J gave up 2 bases; unmatched junction bases: 5. The CDR3 loop is CSALDRKNYGYTF. The CDR3 DNA reads as TGCAGTGCTCTGGACAGGAAAAACTATGGCTACACCTTC.

This chain connects TRBV18 to TRBJ1-2; no clear D. Per germline, CDR1 KGHSH and CDR2 LQKENI. This CDR3 is 15 amino acids long. Trimming shortened V by 1 base and J by 2 bases, and 11 bases separated the two germline ends. The CDR3 spells CASSPLADSNYGYTF. CDR3 DNA: TGTGCCAGCTCACCACTGGCGGATTCCAACTATGGCTACACCTTC.

The rearrangement links TRBV12-3 or TRBV12-4 to TRBJ2-6, with D perhaps TRBD2 (6 bases). This CDR3 has 14 residues. V lost 6 bases to trimming and J lost 3 bases, with 9 bases between them. The CDR3 sequence: CASSQGGGANVLTF. The DNA of the CDR3 is TGTGCCAGCAGCCAGGGAGGTGGGGCCAACGTCCTGACTTTC.

This clonotype was observed a handful of times. The chain is built from TRBV6-5 and TRBJ1-1; TRBD1 agrees at 7 bases. Germline V gives CDR1 MNHEY, CDR2 SVGAGI. The CDR3 has 16 residues. V dropped 5 bases and J dropped 1; count of bases not matched to a gene: 10. The CDR3 protein is CASSNLRGRANTEAFF. The CDR3 DNA follows: TGTGCCAGCAGTAACCTTAGGGGGCGGGCGAACACTGAAGCTTTCTTT.

This clonotype has only a few counts. CDR3 loop: CASSSGTRQETQYF. CDR3 nucleotide sequence: TGCGCCAGCAGCTCCGGGACCCGCCAAGAGACCCAGTACTTC. The chain links TRBV5-1 to TRBJ2-5, with D tentatively TRBD1 or TRBD2 (5 bases each). Germline V gives CDR1 SGHRS, CDR2 YFSETQ. V lost 3 bases and J 1 base, leaving 10 bases between the germline ends. The CDR3 contains 14 residues.

The rearrangement links TRBV5-1 to TRBJ2-3; 10 bases are a match to TRBD2. With 6 bases clipped from V and 4 bases from J, the junction kept 5 bases outside the gene matches. Germline V lookup: CDR1 SGHRS, CDR2 YFSETQ. The CDR3 is 14 residues long. CDR3 DNA sequence: TGCGCCAGCAAGGGACTAGCGTCGGCAGATACGCAGTATTTT. It translates to CASKGLASADTQYF. Full variable domain (remainder filled in from reference TRBV5-1 and TRBJ2-3): KAGVTQTPRYLIKTRGQQVTLSCSPISGHRSVSWYQQTPGQGLQFLFEYFSETQRNKGNFPGRFSGRQFSNSRSEMNVSTLELGDSALYLCASKGLASADTQYFGPGTRLTVL.

V and J are TRBV4-1 and TRBJ2-7; TRBD2 aligns across 7 bases. The V and J ends lost 2 bases and 2 bases, in that order; junction bases with no gene match: 6. The CDR3 has 15 amino acids. Germline V CDR1 and CDR2: MGHRA, YSYEKL. CDR3 bases: TGCGCCAGCAGCCAACCCACGGCGGGGGCCTACGAGCAGTACTTC. Encoded protein: CASSQPTAGAYEQYF.

This clonotype has at least ten counts. The V gene is TRBV4-3, the J gene TRBJ2-7; 7 bases agree with TRBD2. From germline, CDR1 is LGHNA and CDR2 YSLEER. The CDR3 sequence is 18 residues long. J lost 1 base, V lost 0 bases, and 12 bases had no gene match. The DNA of the CDR3 is TGCGCCAGCAGCCAAGAACGAGTTAGGGAGCGGGGTTCCTACGAGCAGTACTTC. Translated, it gives CASSQERVRERGSYEQYF.

This CDR3 is CASSPPFPGRRSEQFF. The CDR3 bases are TGTGCCAGCTCACCACCGTTTCCGGGACGTCGGTCGGAGCAGTTCTTC. This sequence joins TRBV18 and TRBJ2-1; possibly TRBD1 or TRBD2 for D (5 bases each). The V end was cut by 0 bases, the J end by 10 bases, with 19 bases between. CDR1 is KGHSH, CDR2 LQKENI, per germline. The length of the CDR3 is 16 residues.

The chain has TRBV5-4 and TRBJ1-2; the match to TRBD1 covers 8 bases. Germline V gene sequence: CDR1 SGHNT, CDR2 YYREEE (reference sequence). This CDR3 region has 14 residues. V gave up 3 bases and J gave up 6 bases; unmatched junction bases: 7. The CDR3 protein is CASSSLDRVHGYTF. In DNA form, the CDR3 reads TGTGCCAGCAGCTCCCTGGACAGGGTACATGGCTACACCTTC.

This clonotype has ten or more counts. This chain connects TRBV29-1 to TRBJ1-1; the D gene is possibly TRBD1 (6 bases). V dropped 7 bases and J dropped 7 bases, with 22 bases sitting between them. CDR1 is SQVTM and CDR2 is ANQGSEA in the germline V gene. This CDR3 is built from 14 residues. CDR3 in DNA: TGCAGCGCCGTCCCGAGGGGGGCGCCTAATGAAGCTTTCTTT. Translation: CSAVPRGAPNEAFF.

The table lists this clonotype with a few counts. The chain is built from TRBV4-3 and TRBJ2-2; D remains unclear. Germline V CDR1 and CDR2: LGHNA, YSLEER. CDR3 length: 13 amino acids. V was trimmed by 5 bases and J by 5 bases, leaving 9 bases between them. This chain's CDR3 is CASSWVGTGELFF. As DNA, the CDR3 is TGCGCCAGCAGCTGGGTAGGGACCGGGGAGCTGTTTTTT.

This chain connects TRBV12-3 or TRBV12-4 to TRBJ1-5, with D unresolved. Trimming took 4 bases from V and 7 from J, leaving 14 bases between them. The CDR3 runs 14 residues. The CDR3, as DNA: TGTGCCAGCAGTTCGATCCCCCCCGGCCAGCCCCAGCATTTT. Translating it yields CASSSIPPGQPQHF.

This clonotype appeared a few times. The gene calls are TRBV6-2 or TRBV6-3 and TRBJ1-1; TRBD1 matches 7 bases. This CDR3 spans 13 amino acids. V was clipped by 10 bases and J by 0 bases; unmatched bases: 5. The germline V gene has CDR1 MNHEY and CDR2 SVGEGT. In DNA, the CDR3 is TGTGCCACCGGGGGACAGATGAACACTGAAGCTTTCTTT. It translates to CATGGQMNTEAFF.